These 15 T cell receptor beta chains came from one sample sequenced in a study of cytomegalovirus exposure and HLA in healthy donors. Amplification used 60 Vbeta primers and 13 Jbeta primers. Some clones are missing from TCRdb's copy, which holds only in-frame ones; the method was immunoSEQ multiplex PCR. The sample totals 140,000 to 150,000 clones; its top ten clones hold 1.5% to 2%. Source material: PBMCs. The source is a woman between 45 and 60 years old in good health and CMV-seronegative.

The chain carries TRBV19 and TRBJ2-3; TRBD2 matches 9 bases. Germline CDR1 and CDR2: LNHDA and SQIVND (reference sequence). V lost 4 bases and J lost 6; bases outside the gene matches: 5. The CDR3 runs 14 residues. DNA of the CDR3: TGTGCCAGTAGTAAGCGGGGGGAGGTCGATACGCAGTATTTT. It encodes CASSKRGEVDTQYF.

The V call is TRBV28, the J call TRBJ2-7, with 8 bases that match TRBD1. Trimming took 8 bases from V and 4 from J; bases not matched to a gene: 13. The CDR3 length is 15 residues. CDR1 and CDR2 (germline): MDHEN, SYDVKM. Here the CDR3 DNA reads TGTGCCAGCCTTTCCCCAGGGGGCGCGTCGTACGAGCAGTACTTC. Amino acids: CASLSPGGASYEQYF. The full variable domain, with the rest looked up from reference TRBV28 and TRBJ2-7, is DVKVTQSSRYLVKRTGEKVFLECVQDMDHENMFWYRQDPGLGLRLIYFSYDVKMKEKGDIPEGYSVSREKKERFSLILESASTNQTSMYLCASLSPGGASYEQYFGPGTRLTVT.

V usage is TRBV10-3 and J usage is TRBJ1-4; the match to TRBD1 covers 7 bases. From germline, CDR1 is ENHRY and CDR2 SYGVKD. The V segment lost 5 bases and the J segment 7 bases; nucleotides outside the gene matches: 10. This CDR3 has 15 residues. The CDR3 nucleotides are TGTGCCATCAGTACCTCGACAGGGTTGGCTGAAAAACTGTTTTTT. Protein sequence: CAISTSTGLAEKLFF.

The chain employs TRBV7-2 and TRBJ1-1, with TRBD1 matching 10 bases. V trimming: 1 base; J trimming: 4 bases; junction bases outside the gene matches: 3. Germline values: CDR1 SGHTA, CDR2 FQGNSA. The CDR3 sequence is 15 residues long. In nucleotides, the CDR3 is TGTGCCAGCAGCTTAGGGGGGACAGGGGTCACTGAAGCTTTCTTT. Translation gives CASSLGGTGVTEAFF. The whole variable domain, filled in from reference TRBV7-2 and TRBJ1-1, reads GAGVSQSPSNKVTEKGKDVELRCDPISGHTALYWYRQSLGQGLEFLIYFQGNSAPDKSGLPSDRFSAERTGGSVSTLTIQRTQQEDSAVYLCASSLGGTGVTEAFFGQGTRLTVV.

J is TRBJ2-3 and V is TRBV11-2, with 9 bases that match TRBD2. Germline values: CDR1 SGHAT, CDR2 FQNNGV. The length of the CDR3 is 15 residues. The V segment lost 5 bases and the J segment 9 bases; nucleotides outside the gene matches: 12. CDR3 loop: CASSPRVAGEATQYF. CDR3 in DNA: TGTGCCAGCAGCCCAAGGGTAGCGGGGGAGGCCACGCAGTATTTT.

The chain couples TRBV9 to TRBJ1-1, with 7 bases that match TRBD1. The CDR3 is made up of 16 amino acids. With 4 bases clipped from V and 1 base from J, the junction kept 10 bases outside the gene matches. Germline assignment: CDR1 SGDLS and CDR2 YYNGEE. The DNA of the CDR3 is TGTGCCAGCAGCCCTTGGACAGGAGGAACGAACACTGAAGCTTTCTTT. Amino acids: CASSPWTGGTNTEAFF. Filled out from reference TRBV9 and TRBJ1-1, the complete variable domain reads DSGVTQTPKHLITATGQRVTLRCSPRSGDLSVYWYQQSLDQGLQFLIQYYNGEERAKGNILERFSAQQFPDLHSELNLSSLELGDSALYFCASSPWTGGTNTEAFFGQGTRLTVV.

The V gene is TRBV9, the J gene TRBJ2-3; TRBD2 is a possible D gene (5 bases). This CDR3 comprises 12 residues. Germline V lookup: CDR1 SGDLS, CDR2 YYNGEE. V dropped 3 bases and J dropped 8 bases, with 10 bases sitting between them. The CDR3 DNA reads TGTGCCAGCAGCGGCCCAGAGGGTACGCAGTATTTT. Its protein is CASSGPEGTQYF. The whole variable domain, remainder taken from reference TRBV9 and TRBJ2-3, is DSGVTQTPKHLITATGQRVTLRCSPRSGDLSVYWYQQSLDQGLQFLIQYYNGEERAKGNILERFSAQQFPDLHSELNLSSLELGDSALYFCASSGPEGTQYFGPGTRLTVL.

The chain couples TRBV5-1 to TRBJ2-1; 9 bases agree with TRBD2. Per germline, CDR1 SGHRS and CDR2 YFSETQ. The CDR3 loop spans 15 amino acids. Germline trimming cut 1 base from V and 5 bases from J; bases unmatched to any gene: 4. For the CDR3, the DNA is TGCGCCAGCAGCTTGTCCCTAGCGGGGAACAATGAGCAGTTCTTC. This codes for CASSLSLAGNNEQFF.

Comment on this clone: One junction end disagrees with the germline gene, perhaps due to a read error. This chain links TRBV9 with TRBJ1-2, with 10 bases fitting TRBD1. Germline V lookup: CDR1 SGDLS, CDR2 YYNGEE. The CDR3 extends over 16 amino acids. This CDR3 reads CASCVAPGQGLGGYTF. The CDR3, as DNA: TGTGCCAGCTGCGTAGCCCCGGGACAGGGGTTGGGAGGCTACACCTTC.

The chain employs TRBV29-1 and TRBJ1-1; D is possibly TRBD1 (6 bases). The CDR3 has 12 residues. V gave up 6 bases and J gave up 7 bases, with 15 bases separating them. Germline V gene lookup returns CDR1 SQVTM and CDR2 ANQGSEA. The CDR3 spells CSVTGTPNEAFF. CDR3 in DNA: TGCAGCGTCACCGGGACACCTAATGAAGCTTTCTTT.

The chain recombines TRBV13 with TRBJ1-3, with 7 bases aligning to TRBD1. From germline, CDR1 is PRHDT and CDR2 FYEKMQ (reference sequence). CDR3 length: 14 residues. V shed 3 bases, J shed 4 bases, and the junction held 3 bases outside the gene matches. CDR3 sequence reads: CASSFGTAGNTIYF. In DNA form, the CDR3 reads TGTGCCAGCAGCTTCGGGACAGCCGGAAACACCATATATTTT.

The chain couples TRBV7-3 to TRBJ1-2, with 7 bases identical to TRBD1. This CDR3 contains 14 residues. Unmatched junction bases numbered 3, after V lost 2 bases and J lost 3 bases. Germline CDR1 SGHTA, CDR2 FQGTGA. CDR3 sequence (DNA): TGTGCCAGCAGCTTACTCAGGGGGGACTATGGCTACACCTTC. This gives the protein CASSLLRGDYGYTF.

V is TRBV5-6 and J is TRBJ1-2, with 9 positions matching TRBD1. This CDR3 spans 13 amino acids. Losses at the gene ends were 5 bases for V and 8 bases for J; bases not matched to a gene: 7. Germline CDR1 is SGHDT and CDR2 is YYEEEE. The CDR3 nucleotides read TGTGCCAGCAGTTGGGGACAGGGTGGCGGCTACACCTTC. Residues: CASSWGQGGGYTF.

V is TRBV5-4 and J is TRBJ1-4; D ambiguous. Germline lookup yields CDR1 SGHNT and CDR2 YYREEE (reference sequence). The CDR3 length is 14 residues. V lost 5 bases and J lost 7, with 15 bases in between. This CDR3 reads CASSQTPDSEKLFF. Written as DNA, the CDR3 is TGTGCCAGCAGTCAGACTCCTGATAGTGAAAAACTGTTTTTT.

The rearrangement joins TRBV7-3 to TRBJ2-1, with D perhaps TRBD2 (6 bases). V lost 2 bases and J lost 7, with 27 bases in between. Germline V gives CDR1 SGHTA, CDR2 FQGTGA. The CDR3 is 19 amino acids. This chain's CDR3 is CASSLYRPGASAKGNEQFF. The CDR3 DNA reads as TGTGCCAGCAGCTTATACAGGCCCGGAGCTAGCGCCAAAGGGAATGAGCAGTTCTTC.